What follows is one T cell receptor beta chain and its context. The entry originates in a study of blood T cell repertoires in COVID-19. Study-wide context: Whether acute or convalescent, the COVID-19 samples came from the United States, Italy and Spain. PBMCs, B-cell-depleted T cells, or T cells were the source of the cDNA or gDNA that made up the material.

Original processing methods: Using reference gene primer amplification, nucleated cell counts were estimated. Using immunoSEQ multiplex PCR, the repertoire was profiled, and TCRdb retains in-frame clones only, with some absent. V and J calls plus clone size are reproduced from that table; the DNA served to infer D and trimming. The profile shows about 230,000 clones, approximately 84% of them singletons. V lost 3 bases and J lost 3, with 11 bases in between. The length of the CDR3 is 14 residues. Germline CDR1 and CDR2: LNHDA and SQIVND (reference sequence). The sequencing sample was made of peripheral blood. This sequence was found in a woman of 80 years or more with acute or convalescent COVID-19. The chain is built from TRBV19 and TRBJ1-1; unclear D gene. The CDR3 region has the DNA TGTGCCAGTAGTATGGGCCTATTGGACACTGAAGCTTTCTTT. Translating gives CASSMGLLDTEAFF.